Listed here are 21 T cell receptor beta chains from one sample, sequenced in a study of blood T cell repertoires in COVID-19. Some clones are missing from TCRdb's copy, which holds only in-frame ones; the method was immunoSEQ multiplex PCR. This table has 150,000 to 200,000 clones, approximately 88% appearing once. Material for sequencing was PBMCs or T cells enriched from blood (not recorded which). Receptors originate from a woman aged 55-75 years who had recovered from COVID-19.

This clone was seen only a few times. The chain joins TRBV5-1 to TRBJ1-2; 7 positions agree with TRBD1. Germline V lookup: CDR1 SGHRS, CDR2 YFSETQ. The CDR3 spans 15 residues. V gave up 0 bases and J gave up 3 bases; unmatched junction bases: 5. Here the CDR3 DNA reads TGCGCCAGCAGCTTGGGAGGGACAGTTGACTATGGCTACACCTTC. It is translated as CASSLGGTVDYGYTF.

This sequence joins TRBV7-9 and TRBJ1-2; D gene ambiguous. The V gene lost 1 base and the J gene lost 4 bases, with 10 bases spanning the gap. The CDR3 has 14 amino acids. Looked up from germline, CDR1 is SEHNR and CDR2 is FQNEAQ (reference sequence). The CDR3 DNA reads TGTGCCAGCAGCTTAGAGGGCCGGGGCTATGGCTACACCTTC. It is translated as CASSLEGRGYGYTF.

The count of this clone is one. The chain employs TRBV9 and TRBJ2-1, with 12 nucleotides matching TRBD2. This CDR3 has 16 amino acids. J gave up 9 bases and V 0 bases, and 7 bases lay outside the gene matches. CDR1 is SGDLS and CDR2 is YYNGEE in the germline V gene. The CDR3, as DNA: TGTGCCAGCAGCGTAGATCCGACTAGCGGGAGTGGTGAGCAGTTCTTC. It yields the protein CASSVDPTSGSGEQFF.

The gene calls are TRBV5-4 and TRBJ2-7, with TRBD2 matching 7 bases. Germline loops: CDR1 SGHNT, CDR2 YYREEE (reference sequence). With V trimmed by 4 bases and J by 5 bases, 12 bases remained unmatched. CDR3 size: 15 residues. This CDR3 reads CASSRGSTSANEQYF. The DNA of the CDR3 is TGTGCCAGCAGCCGCGGTTCAACTAGCGCTAACGAGCAGTACTTC. Using reference TRBV5-4 and TRBJ2-7 for the parts outside the CDR3, the full variable domain is ETGVTQSPTHLIKTRGQQVTLRCSSQSGHNTVSWYQQALGQGPQFIFQYYREEENGRGNFPPRFSGLQFPNYSSELNVNALELDDSALYLCASSRGSTSANEQYFGPGTRLTVT.

V is TRBV5-1 and J is TRBJ2-1; 8 bases are a match to TRBD2. With 2 bases clipped from V and 4 bases from J, the junction kept 11 bases outside the gene matches. The CDR3 covers 17 residues. Per germline, CDR1 SGHRS and CDR2 YFSETQ. CDR3 region: CASSLPAGTRIYNEQFF. For the CDR3, the DNA is TGCGCCAGCAGCTTACCGGCCGGGACTAGAATATACAATGAGCAGTTCTTC.

The CDR3 DNA reads TGCGCCAGCAGCTGGGGTAGCGGGGGCTCCTACAATGAGCAGTTCTTC. Encoded protein: CASSWGSGGSYNEQFF. This sequence joins TRBV5-1 and TRBJ2-1, with 9 nucleotides matching TRBD2. V shed 3 bases, J shed 0 bases, and the junction held 4 bases outside the gene matches. CDR1 and CDR2 (germline): SGHRS, YFSETQ. The CDR3 is made up of 16 amino acids.

This clone was seen a handful of times. Here the CDR3 DNA reads TGTGCCAGCAGCCCCGGACAGGGAGATACGCAGTATTTT. The encoded protein is CASSPGQGDTQYF. This chain connects TRBV5-4 to TRBJ2-3; 8 nucleotides align to TRBD1. There are 13 residues in the CDR3. In germline, CDR1 is SGHNT, CDR2 YYREEE (reference sequence). The V segment lost 4 bases and the J segment 5 bases; nucleotides outside the gene matches: 3.

The chain uses TRBV4-1 and TRBJ1-1, with no clear D. The V gene's germline CDR1 is MGHRA and CDR2 YSYEKL. The length of the CDR3 is 14 residues. Trimming cost V 0 bases and J 2 bases, with 7 bases left between them. The CDR3 spells CASSQDQTNTEAFF. CDR3 coding DNA: TGCGCCAGCAGCCAAGATCAGACAAACACTGAAGCTTTCTTT.

The chain couples TRBV19 to TRBJ1-5, with 7 bases fitting TRBD1. The junction had 6 bases not matched to a gene; V was cut back by 6 bases and J by 1 base. The CDR3 loop spans 15 amino acids. CDR1 LNHDA and CDR2 SQIVND come from the germline V gene (reference sequence). This CDR3 reads CASSTGDRSNQPQHF. The CDR3 DNA is TGTGCCAGTAGCACAGGGGATAGGAGCAATCAGCCCCAGCATTTT.

The chain employs TRBV18 and TRBJ2-3; 7 positions match TRBD1. V lost 5 bases to trimming and J lost 5 bases; unmatched junction nucleotides: 13. Germline CDR1 is KGHSH and CDR2 is LQKENI. The CDR3 extends over 16 amino acids. CDR3 sequence: CASSLPRGSYGDTQYF. CDR3 nucleotides: TGTGCCAGCTCATTGCCCAGGGGGTCCTATGGAGATACGCAGTATTTT.

This chain uses TRBV5-6 with TRBJ1-5; D gene unclear. Trimming pared 1 base from V and 0 bases from J, leaving 14 bases between. There are 17 residues in the CDR3. Germline CDR1 SGHDT, CDR2 YYEEEE. The CDR3 region has the DNA TGTGCCAGCAGCTTGTACGGAACAGCCGATAGCAATCAGCCCCAGCATTTT. As protein: CASSLYGTADSNQPQHF.

The CDR3 region has the DNA TGTGCCAGCAGTTCGGGCCGGGGGTACGATCAGCCCCAGCATTTT. Protein product: CASSSGRGYDQPQHF. The chain employs TRBV27 and TRBJ1-5, with D perhaps matching TRBD1 (5 bases). The germline gives CDR1 MNHEY, CDR2 SMNVEV (reference sequence). V gave up 4 bases and J gave up 5 bases, with 15 bases separating them. The CDR3 contains 15 residues.

This clone has more than one count but fewer than ten. The V call is TRBV7-2, the J call TRBJ2-6; a possible D gene is TRBD1 (6 bases). The germline CDR1 and CDR2 sequences are SGHTA and FQGNSA. V was pared by 2 bases and J by 3 bases, with 14 bases between. CDR3 length: 17 amino acids. CDR3: CASSLRQGNFGANVLTF. The CDR3 bases are TGTGCCAGCAGCTTAAGGCAGGGGAATTTTGGGGCCAACGTCCTGACTTTC.

The rearrangement uses TRBV6-5 and TRBJ2-7; 7 bases fit TRBD2. Trimming at V came to 6 bases and at J to 4 bases, leaving 9 bases not matched to a gene. Germline V CDR1 and CDR2: MNHEY, SVGAGI. The CDR3 totals 14 residues. CDR3 bases: TGTGCCAGCAGAAGCGGGACGGGAAAGTACGAGCAGTACTTC. It codes for CASRSGTGKYEQYF.

J is TRBJ2-7 and V is TRBV5-6, with TRBD2 matching 7 bases. Germline assignment: CDR1 SGHDT and CDR2 YYEEEE. Trimming at V came to 0 bases and at J to 1 base, leaving 4 bases not matched to a gene. The CDR3 runs 15 residues. Written as DNA, the CDR3 is TGTGCCAGCAGCTTGGGCGGACTAGGGTCCTACGAGCAGTACTTC. This gives the protein CASSLGGLGSYEQYF.

The genes are TRBV29-1 and TRBJ2-2, with TRBD1 identical over 10 bases. This CDR3 is 15 amino acids long. V lost 6 bases and J lost 2; bases outside the gene matches: 6. CDR1 and CDR2 from the germline V gene are SQVTM and ANQGSEA. CDR3 residues: CSVGGTGANTGELFF. CDR3 bases: TGCAGCGTGGGGGGGACAGGGGCCAACACCGGGGAGCTGTTTTTT.

CDR3 residues: CASSPSRQGGYGYTF. CDR3 DNA sequence: TGTGCCAGCAGCCCCTCCCGACAGGGAGGATATGGCTACACCTTC. This rearrangement joins TRBV11-2 to TRBJ1-2, with 7 nucleotides matching TRBD1. CDR3 length: 15 residues. Germline lookup yields CDR1 SGHAT and CDR2 FQNNGV. V shed 5 bases, J shed 5 bases, and the junction held 11 bases outside the gene matches.

This chain links TRBV29-1 with TRBJ1-2; the D gene is possibly TRBD1 (5 bases). Deletions cut 0 bases from V and 4 bases from J, with 21 bases between. There are 17 residues in the CDR3. Germline assignment: CDR1 SQVTM and CDR2 ANQGSEA. The CDR3 sequence: CSVEDAPGQGIFYGYTF. The DNA of the CDR3 is TGCAGCGTTGAAGATGCCCCTGGGCAGGGTATATTCTATGGCTACACCTTC.

The chain couples TRBV5-4 to TRBJ2-5, with a weak D call TRBD2 (6 bases). Trimming stripped 0 bases from V and 2 bases from J, with 11 bases between. Germline V lookup: CDR1 SGHNT, CDR2 YYREEE (reference sequence). The CDR3 has 15 amino acids. The CDR3 nucleotides are TGTGCCAGCAGCTTGGCCAGCGGGTCACAAGAGACCCAGTACTTC. This codes for CASSLASGSQETQYF.

The genes are TRBV4-1 and TRBJ1-5; D gene uncertain. The CDR3 is 16 residues long. Germline CDR1 MGHRA, CDR2 YSYEKL. The V gene lost 0 bases and the J gene lost 2 bases, with 11 bases spanning the gap. CDR3 coding DNA: TGCGCCAGCAGCCAAGATTCCGGGGTCGGCAATCAGCCCCAGCATTTT. This codes for CASSQDSGVGNQPQHF.

The chain is built from TRBV11-3 and TRBJ2-2, with a tentative D call TRBD1 (5 bases). The CDR3 has 15 residues. Trimming pared 1 base from V and 0 bases from J, leaving 6 bases between. Germline V lookup: CDR1 SGHNT, CDR2 YENEEA. CDR3 loop: CASSLAGTNTGELFF. Here the CDR3 DNA reads TGTGCCAGCAGCTTAGCAGGGACGAACACCGGGGAGCTGTTTTTT.